This record looks at one T cell receptor beta chain sequence and its context. These data originate in a study of T cell responses to AZD1222 COVID-19 vaccine. Measured with immunoSEQ multiplex PCR; TCRdb has only the in-frame clones, and not every one. This table has about 120,000 clones, around 90% appearing once. The sequencing here drew on peripheral blood, taken on day 0 of AZD1222 vaccination. The TCR was taken from an adult in good health.

CDR3 protein: CASSVQSGYTGELFF. The CDR3 bases are TGTGCCAGCAGCGTACAGTCCGGATACACCGGGGAGCTGTTTTTT. J is TRBJ2-2 and V is TRBV9; D remains ambiguous. Per germline, CDR1 SGDLS and CDR2 YYNGEE. CDR3 length: 15 residues. The V end was cut by 1 base, the J end by 3 bases, with 10 bases between.